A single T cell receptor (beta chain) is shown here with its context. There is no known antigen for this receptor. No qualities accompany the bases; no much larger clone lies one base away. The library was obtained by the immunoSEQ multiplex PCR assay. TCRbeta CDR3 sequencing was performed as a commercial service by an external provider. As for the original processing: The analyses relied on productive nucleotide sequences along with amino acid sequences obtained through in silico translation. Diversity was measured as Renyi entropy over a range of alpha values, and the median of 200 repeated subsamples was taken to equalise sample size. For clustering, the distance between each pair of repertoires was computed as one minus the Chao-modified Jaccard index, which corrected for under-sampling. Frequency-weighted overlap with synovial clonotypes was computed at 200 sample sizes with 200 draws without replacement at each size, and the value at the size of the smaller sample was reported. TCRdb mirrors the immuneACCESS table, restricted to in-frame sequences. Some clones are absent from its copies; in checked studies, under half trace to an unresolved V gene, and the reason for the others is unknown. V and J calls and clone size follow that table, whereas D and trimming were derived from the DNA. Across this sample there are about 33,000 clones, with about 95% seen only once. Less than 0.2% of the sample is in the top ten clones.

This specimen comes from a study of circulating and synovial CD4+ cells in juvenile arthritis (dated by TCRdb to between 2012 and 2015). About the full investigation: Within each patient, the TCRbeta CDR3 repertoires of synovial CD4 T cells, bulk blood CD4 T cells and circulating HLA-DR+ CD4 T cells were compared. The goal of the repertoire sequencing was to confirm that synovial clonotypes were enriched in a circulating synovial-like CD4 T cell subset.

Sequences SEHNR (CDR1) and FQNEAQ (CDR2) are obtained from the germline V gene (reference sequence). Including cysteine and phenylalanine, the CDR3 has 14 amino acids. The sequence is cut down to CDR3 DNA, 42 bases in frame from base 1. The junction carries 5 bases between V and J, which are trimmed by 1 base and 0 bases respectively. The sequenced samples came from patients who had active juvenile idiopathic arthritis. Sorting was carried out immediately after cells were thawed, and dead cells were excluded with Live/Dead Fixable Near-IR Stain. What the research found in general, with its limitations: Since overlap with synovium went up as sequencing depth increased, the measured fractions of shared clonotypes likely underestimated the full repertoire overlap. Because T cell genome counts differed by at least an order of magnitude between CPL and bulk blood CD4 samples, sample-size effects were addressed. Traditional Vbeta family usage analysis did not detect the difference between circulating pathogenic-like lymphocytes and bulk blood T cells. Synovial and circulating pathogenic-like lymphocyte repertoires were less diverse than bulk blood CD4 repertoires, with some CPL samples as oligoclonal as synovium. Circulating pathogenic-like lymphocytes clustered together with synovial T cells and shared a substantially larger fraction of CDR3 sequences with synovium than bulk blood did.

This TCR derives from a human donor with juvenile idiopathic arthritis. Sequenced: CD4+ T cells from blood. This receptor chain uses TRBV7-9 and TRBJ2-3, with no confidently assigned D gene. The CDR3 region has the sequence CASSLEPSTDTQYF. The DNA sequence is TGTGCCAGCAGCTTAGAGCCCAGCACAGATACGCAGTATTTT.